These 30 T cell receptor beta chains share one sample of origin, sequenced in a study of regulatory dendritic cells for organ transplantation. Profiled with immunoSEQ multiplex PCR; TCRdb holds only in-frame clones, not every one. The profile shows about 34,000 clones, about 89% of them singletons. The sequenced sample consisted of naive CD4+ T cells from blood. Subset denoted: CD45RA+ naive T cells. The receptor source for this set is a human donor in good health.

This clone has just one count. The chain joins TRBV11-1 to TRBJ2-3; D unclear. This CDR3 contains 14 residues. V lost 0 bases, J lost 3 bases, and 7 bases lay in between. Germline CDR1 SGHAT, CDR2 FQDESV (reference sequence). CDR3 DNA sequence: TGTGCCAGCAGCTTAGCGCTTCGGACAGATACGCAGTATTTT. It translates to CASSLALRTDTQYF. The variable domain in full, with the rest retrieved from reference TRBV11-1 and TRBJ2-3, is EAEVAQSPRYKITEKSQAVAFWCDPISGHATLYWYRQILGQGPELLVQFQDESVVDDSQLPKDRFSAERLKGVDSTLKIQPAELGDSAMYLCASSLALRTDTQYFGPGTRLTVL.

The V call is TRBV6-6, the J call TRBJ2-2, with D unclear. Germline V CDR1 and CDR2: MNHNY, SVGAGI (reference sequence). The CDR3 is 13 amino acids. V was pared by 6 bases and J by 1 base, with 6 bases between. This chain's CDR3 is CASSKQNTGELFF. In nucleotides, the CDR3 is TGTGCCAGCAGCAAACAGAACACCGGGGAGCTGTTTTTT.

The chain employs TRBV7-9 and TRBJ2-3; D is ambiguous. CDR1 is SEHNR and CDR2 is FQNEAQ in the germline V gene (reference sequence). This CDR3 is 13 amino acids long. V dropped 2 bases and J dropped 2 bases, with 5 bases sitting between them. The CDR3 sequence: CASSLTYTDTQYF. Here the CDR3 DNA reads TGTGCCAGCAGCTTAACCTACACAGATACGCAGTATTTT. Full variable domain (remainder filled in from reference TRBV7-9 and TRBJ2-3): DTGVSQNPRHKITKRGQNVTFRCDPISEHNRLYWYRQTLGQGPEFLTYFQNEAQLEKSRLLSDRFSAERPKGSFSTLEIQRTEQGDSAMYLCASSLTYTDTQYFGPGTRLTVL.

This clone was counted between two and nine times. The chain joins TRBV5-4 to TRBJ2-7; 9 bases match TRBD2. Germline-derived CDR1 and CDR2 are SGHNT and YYREEE (reference sequence). Trimming took 2 bases from V and 2 from J; bases not matched to a gene: 8. The CDR3 length is 16 residues. The CDR3 reads CASSLPLAGRPYEQYF. The CDR3 DNA reads as TGTGCCAGCAGCTTACCTCTAGCGGGACGACCCTACGAGCAGTACTTC.

The CDR3 region is CASSLEWVSGELFF. For the CDR3, the DNA is TGTGCCAGCAGCTTAGAGTGGGTCAGCGGGGAGCTGTTTTTT. The chain joins TRBV7-2 to TRBJ2-2; the D is unclear. The CDR3 has 14 amino acids. Germline lookup yields CDR1 SGHTA and CDR2 FQGNSA. V gave up 1 base and J gave up 7 bases, with 10 bases separating them.

This rearrangement joins TRBV9 to TRBJ1-2; unclear D gene. The ends were cut back, 10 bases at V and 4 bases at J, with 17 bases in the middle. This CDR3 region has 13 residues. The germline gives CDR1 SGDLS, CDR2 YYNGEE. The CDR3 DNA is TGTGCCCTGCTACACGGGCCGGGCTATGGCTACACCTTC. It codes for CALLHGPGYGYTF.

The CDR3 protein is CASSFQVNTDTQYF. CDR3 coding DNA: TGTGCCAGCAGCTTCCAGGTTAACACAGATACGCAGTATTTT. This sequence joins TRBV11-2 and TRBJ2-3, with D hard to call. Trimming took 3 bases from V and 2 from J, leaving 9 bases between them. The CDR3 has 14 residues. Germline-derived CDR1 and CDR2 are SGHAT and FQNNGV.

This clone was detected only once. The chain joins TRBV9 to TRBJ2-1; the D is unclear. Trimming shortened V by 3 bases and J by 2 bases, and 3 bases separated the two germline ends. The CDR3 spans 12 residues. CDR1 and CDR2 from the germline V gene are SGDLS and YYNGEE. CDR3 nucleotide sequence: TGTGCCAGCAGCGGAGCCTACAATGAGCAGTTCTTC. Its protein product is CASSGAYNEQFF.

The CDR3 sequence is CASSLAVQGGEQYF. CDR3 in DNA: TGTGCCAGCAGCTTAGCAGTACAGGGTGGGGAGCAGTACTTC. The chain recombines TRBV7-9 with TRBJ2-7, with a possible D match to TRBD1 (6 bases). This CDR3 has 14 residues. With 0 bases removed from V and 7 bases from J, the gap between germline ends came to 13 bases. CDR1 and CDR2 from the germline V gene are SEHNR and FQNEAQ (reference sequence).

This clone was detected a few times. This chain connects TRBV7-9 to TRBJ1-2, with a tentative D call TRBD1 (5 bases). Deletions cut 3 bases from V and 6 bases from J, with 11 bases between. CDR1 is SEHNR and CDR2 is FQNEAQ in the germline V gene (reference sequence). The CDR3 totals 13 residues. The CDR3 nucleotides are TGTGCCAGCAGCTTGACAGTAGGGGATGGCTACACCTTC. It codes for CASSLTVGDGYTF.

The V call is TRBV5-6, the J call TRBJ2-7, with TRBD1 matching over 8 bases. The germline gives CDR1 SGHDT, CDR2 YYEEEE. The J segment lost 5 bases and the V segment lost 0 bases, leaving 13 bases of the junction unmatched. The CDR3 consists of 17 residues. CDR3 sequence: CASSLVVTGALRDEQYF. Written as DNA, the CDR3 is TGTGCCAGCAGCTTGGTGGTGACAGGGGCTTTGAGGGACGAGCAGTACTTC.

This sequence joins TRBV10-1 and TRBJ2-3; D remains unclear. In germline, CDR1 is WNHNN, CDR2 SYGVQD (reference sequence). V was pared by 2 bases and J by 1 base, with 10 bases between. This CDR3 region has 15 residues. Here the CDR3 DNA reads TGCGCCAGCAGTGAGAGGCTTGCGGGCACAGATACGCAGTATTTT. Its protein product is CASSERLAGTDTQYF.

This chain joins TRBV20-1 and TRBJ2-5, with 7 positions matching TRBD1. CDR1 is DFQATT, CDR2 SNEGSKA, per germline (reference sequence). The junction had 3 bases not matched to a gene; V was cut back by 2 bases and J by 9 bases. The CDR3 has 11 amino acids. The CDR3 DNA sequence: TGCAGTGCTAGAACAGGACAGGCCCAGTACTTC. The encoded protein is CSARTGQAQYF.

The V gene is TRBV5-4, the J gene TRBJ2-7; 8 positions match TRBD2. This CDR3 spans 14 amino acids. V trimming: 4 bases; J trimming: 4 bases; junction bases outside the gene matches: 7. Germline V lookup: CDR1 SGHNT, CDR2 YYREEE (reference sequence). The CDR3 coding sequence is TGTGCCAGCAGCCCGGGGGGGGGATTGTACGAGCAGTACTTC. The encoded protein is CASSPGGGLYEQYF.

J is TRBJ2-5 and V is TRBV5-4; D ambiguous. This CDR3 region has 13 residues. Germline lookup yields CDR1 SGHNT and CDR2 YYREEE (reference sequence). V lost 1 base, J lost 4 bases, and 8 bases lay in between. Written as DNA, the CDR3 is TGTGCCAGCAGCTTGTCGGTTAGAGAGACCCAGTACTTC. The encoded protein is CASSLSVRETQYF.

This sequence joins TRBV30 and TRBJ1-1, with D perhaps TRBD1 (5 bases). Per germline, CDR1 GTSNPN and CDR2 SVGIG (reference sequence). This CDR3 spans 12 amino acids. With 2 bases removed from V and 13 bases from J, the gap between germline ends came to 17 bases. CDR3 in amino acids: CAWSPLTGRFFF. The CDR3 nucleotides are TGTGCCTGGAGTCCACTTACGGGACGGTTTTTCTTT.

This clone turned up a few times. This chain links TRBV6-6 with TRBJ1-5; 8 positions agree with TRBD1. CDR3 size: 11 residues. Trimming removed 7 bases from V and 12 bases from J; junction bases left unmatched: 5. CDR1 MNHNY and CDR2 SVGAGI come from the germline V gene (reference sequence). CDR3 bases: TGTGCCAGCATCGACAGGGGAGTCCAGCATTTT. Translation: CASIDRGVQHF.

This clone has a handful of counts. The gene calls are TRBV6-1 and TRBJ1-4, with TRBD1 matching over 7 bases. Germline V CDR1 and CDR2: MNHNS, SASEGT. V shed 2 bases and J 4 bases; nucleotides not matched to a gene: 4. The length of the CDR3 is 15 residues. CDR3 amino acids: CASSELGQNNEKLFF. The CDR3 bases are TGTGCCAGCAGTGAATTGGGACAGAATAATGAAAAACTGTTTTTT.

The chain is built from TRBV2 and TRBJ1-6, with D uncertain. Germline lookup yields CDR1 SNHLY and CDR2 FYNNEI. CDR3 length equals 14 residues. Trimming shortened V by 8 bases and J by 3 bases, and 11 bases separated the two germline ends. The CDR3 reads CASRRGDYNSPLHF. CDR3 bases: TGTGCCAGCCGTAGAGGCGACTATAATTCACCCCTCCACTTT.

The chain combines TRBV29-1 with TRBJ2-3; the match to TRBD2 covers 13 bases. Germline lookup yields CDR1 SQVTM and CDR2 ANQGSEA. V shed 4 bases, J shed 6 bases, and the junction held 4 bases outside the gene matches. This CDR3 is built from 14 residues. Written as DNA, the CDR3 is TGCAGCGTTGCGGGACTAGCGGGATATGATACGCAGTATTTT. It is translated as CSVAGLAGYDTQYF.

The chain carries TRBV6-1 and TRBJ1-5; D is uncertain. Trimming left V 5 bases short and J 1 base short, with 6 bases between. The CDR3 covers 13 residues. Germline CDR1 MNHNS, CDR2 SASEGT. The CDR3 reads CASSPRSNQPQHF. Written as DNA, the CDR3 is TGTGCCAGCAGTCCCCGAAGCAATCAGCCCCAGCATTTT.

This clone has a handful of counts. The chain is built from TRBV21-1 and TRBJ1-6. TRBV21-1 is shown as a pseudogene. CDR3 length: 15 amino acids. CDR3 DNA: TGTGCCAGCAGCAAATACGGATTCTATAATTCACCCCTCCACTTT. It translates to CASSKYGFYNSPLHF.

The chain joins TRBV30 to TRBJ1-5, with D perhaps TRBD1 (5 bases). V lost 2 bases, J lost 7 bases, and 24 bases lay in between. The CDR3 totals 17 residues. The germline gives CDR1 GTSNPN, CDR2 SVGIG (reference sequence). CDR3 sequence reads: CAWSKPSWLGDIQPQHF. DNA of the CDR3: TGTGCCTGGAGTAAGCCTTCCTGGTTAGGGGATATCCAGCCCCAGCATTTT.

The chain is built from TRBV7-2 and TRBJ2-2; a weak D match, TRBD2 (5 bases). V lost 5 bases and J lost 5, with 9 bases in between. There are 13 residues in the CDR3. Germline V gene data show CDR1 as SGHTA and CDR2 as FQGNSA. This chain's CDR3 is CASSQEGTGELFF. In DNA form, the CDR3 reads TGTGCCAGCAGCCAAGAGGGTACCGGGGAGCTGTTTTTT.

This chain links TRBV6-5 with TRBJ2-3, with unresolved D. The CDR3 is made up of 13 amino acids. Germline values: CDR1 MNHEY, CDR2 SVGAGI. The V end lost 7 bases, the J end lost 2 bases, and 10 bases lay between the germline ends. This CDR3 is CASTPQSTDTQYF. CDR3 DNA: TGTGCCAGCACCCCCCAGTCCACAGATACGCAGTATTTT.

This chain connects TRBV6-1 to TRBJ2-3, with TRBD1 matching 7 bases. CDR3 length: 14 amino acids. Trimming at V came to 5 bases and at J to 2 bases, leaving 4 bases not matched to a gene. The V gene's germline CDR1 is MNHNS and CDR2 SASEGT. CDR3 region: CASSLQGYTDTQYF. DNA of the CDR3: TGTGCCAGCAGTTTACAGGGGTACACAGATACGCAGTATTTT.

CDR3 bases: TGTGCCAGCAGCCAAGATCTGGGCAGTCTAGCGGGAGGAAATGAGCAGTTCTTC. As protein: CASSQDLGSLAGGNEQFF. The V and J genes are TRBV14 and TRBJ2-1; the match to TRBD2 covers 11 bases. The trim removed 0 bases at V and 7 bases at J, leaving 11 bases unmatched. Germline-derived CDR1 and CDR2 are SGHDN and FVKESK. The CDR3 loop spans 18 amino acids.

The rearrangement links TRBV5-1 to TRBJ2-2; 9 bases align to TRBD2. This CDR3 region has 15 residues. V gave up 4 bases and J gave up 1 base; unmatched junction bases: 2. CDR1 SGHRS and CDR2 YFSETQ come from the germline V gene. The CDR3 DNA follows: TGCGCCAGCAGCGTACTAGCGGGGAACACCGGGGAGCTGTTTTTT. Its protein product is CASSVLAGNTGELFF.

This clone was counted between two and nine times. V and J are TRBV28 and TRBJ1-5; D not resolved. V was clipped by 10 bases and J by 4 bases, with 5 bases between them. The CDR3 runs 10 residues. Germline loops: CDR1 MDHEN, CDR2 SYDVKM. The CDR3 spells CAIGNQPQHF. The CDR3 coding sequence is TGTGCCATCGGGAATCAGCCCCAGCATTTT.

The chain employs TRBV30 and TRBJ1-5, with TRBD1 identical over 7 bases. Germline values: CDR1 GTSNPN, CDR2 SVGIG (reference sequence). This CDR3 has 17 amino acids. V gave up 2 bases and J gave up 3 bases; unmatched junction bases: 13. CDR3 bases: TGTGCCTGGAGTTTCTCGGGGGCAGGGGGTTTCAATCAGCCCCAGCATTTT. Translated, it gives CAWSFSGAGGFNQPQHF.